These T cell receptor beta chains were read from a single sample in a study of cytomegalovirus exposure and HLA in healthy donors. Using immunoSEQ multiplex PCR, the repertoire was profiled, and TCRdb retains in-frame clones only, with some absent. The sample carries approximately 100,000 clones, 80% to 95% recorded once. The material sequenced was PBMCs. These receptors originate from a woman aged 25-40 years in good health and CMV-seropositive. The CDR3 runs from the conserved cysteine through the conserved F or W. Fields, in order: clone size, V gene, J gene, CDR3 protein. A clone size is listed for some rows: how often the clone was seen (once, few, many), or a class if it is expanded.

size: .
V: TRBV28
J: TRBJ1-2
CDR3: CASSLTGGANYGYTF

size: .
V: TRBV7-2
J: TRBJ2-1
CDR3: CASSPQRQGNNEQFF

size: .
V: TRBV13
J: TRBJ2-7
CDR3: CASSSRTSGTFPNYEQYF

size: once
V: TRBV7-7
J: TRBJ2-5
CDR3: CASSPRGISGKTQYF

size: once
V: TRBV6-6
J: TRBJ1-2
CDR3: CASSYGQAPGYTF

size: .
V: TRBV10-3
J: TRBJ2-3
CDR3: CAIHDTGRTDTQYF

size: .
V: TRBV5-6
J: TRBJ1-4
CDR3: CASSERTGLGNEKLFF

size: .
V: TRBV5-5
J: TRBJ1-3
CDR3: CASSAKWGGAGNTIYF

size: once
V: TRBV11-2
J: TRBJ1-1
CDR3: CASSSNRGIREAFF

size: .
V: TRBV14
J: TRBJ1-1
CDR3: CASSQNRGLTEAFF

size: .
V: TRBV27
J: TRBJ2-5
CDR3: CASSLRVSGRAQETQYF

size: .
V: TRBV6-6
J: TRBJ2-7
CDR3: CASSLQGINYEQYF

size: .
V: TRBV4-2
J: TRBJ2-7
CDR3: CASSPGLANEGYEQYF

size: few
V: TRBV28
J: TRBJ1-5
CDR3: CASSSTGYASQPQHF

size: .
V: TRBV5-1
J: TRBJ2-4
CDR3: CASSAGQGSIQYF

size: .
V: TRBV28
J: TRBJ2-2
CDR3: CASSLTGADTGELFF

size: .
V: TRBV10-2
J: TRBJ1-1
CDR3: CASSEQLMNTEAFF

size: .
V: TRBV21-1
J: TRBJ1-5
CDR3: CASSAFGQGRQPQHF

size: .
V: TRBV6-1
J: TRBJ2-5
CDR3: CASSEGAAQETQYF

size: .
V: TRBV4-3
J: TRBJ1-2
CDR3: CASSQERGNLGGYTF

size: many
V: TRBV6-1
J: TRBJ2-1
CDR3: CAIQRDGYNNEQFF

size: .
V: TRBV10-3
J: TRBJ1-4
CDR3: CAISGDSENEKLFF

size: .
V: TRBV10-1
J: TRBJ2-7
CDR3: CASKGTGDVRGEQYF

size: .
V: TRBV18
J: TRBJ2-1
CDR3: CASSPEREAYNEQFF

size: .
V: TRBV6-5
J: TRBJ1-5
CDR3: CATGIRGSGAQHF

size: .
V: TRBV14
J: TRBJ2-5
CDR3: CASSQIQGETQYF

size: .
V: TRBV21-1
J: TRBJ2-1
CDR3: CASSNGLAGGPRFSYNEQFF

size: .
V: TRBV6-5
J: TRBJ1-2
CDR3: CASRSQGGYTF

size: .
V: TRBV30
J: TRBJ1-3
CDR3: CAWRADRSSGNTIYF

size: .
V: TRBV27
J: TRBJ2-1
CDR3: CASSLDKRESNYNEQFF

size: .
V: TRBV28
J: TRBJ2-2
CDR3: CASSLLVGGAGELFF

size: .
V: TRBV7-8
J: TRBJ2-1
CDR3: CASSTDRDYYNEQFF

size: .
V: TRBV5-1
J: TRBJ2-7
CDR3: CASSLALGQVYEQYF

size: .
V: TRBV6-1
J: TRBJ2-7
CDR3: CASSATSGSPYEQYF

size: once
V: TRBV7-9
J: TRBJ1-5
CDR3: CASSDGQGINQPQHF

size: .
V: TRBV7-9
J: TRBJ2-4
CDR3: CASSLVASTKNIQYF

size: .
V: TRBV28
J: TRBJ2-7
CDR3: CASSRIRAPYEQYF

size: once
V: TRBV11-1
J: TRBJ2-2
CDR3: CASSPRWAPPGELFF

size: .
V: TRBV18
J: TRBJ1-3
CDR3: CASSPQGQGENTIYF

size: .
V: TRBV15
J: TRBJ2-1
CDR3: CATTLAGGPVGEQFF

size: once
V: TRBV6-5
J: TRBJ1-1
CDR3: CASSLTGAVGFEAFF

size: .
V: TRBV28
J: TRBJ2-5
CDR3: CASSKDTGLGETQYF

size: .
V: TRBV28
J: TRBJ1-2
CDR3: CASSLDARGFGGYTF

size: .
V: TRBV5-4
J: TRBJ2-2
CDR3: CASSLGLPRNTGELFF

size: .
V: TRBV5-4
J: TRBJ1-4
CDR3: CASSFTGQMNEKLFF

size: .
V: TRBV5-6
J: TRBJ2-5
CDR3: CASSLVLGLGTETQYF